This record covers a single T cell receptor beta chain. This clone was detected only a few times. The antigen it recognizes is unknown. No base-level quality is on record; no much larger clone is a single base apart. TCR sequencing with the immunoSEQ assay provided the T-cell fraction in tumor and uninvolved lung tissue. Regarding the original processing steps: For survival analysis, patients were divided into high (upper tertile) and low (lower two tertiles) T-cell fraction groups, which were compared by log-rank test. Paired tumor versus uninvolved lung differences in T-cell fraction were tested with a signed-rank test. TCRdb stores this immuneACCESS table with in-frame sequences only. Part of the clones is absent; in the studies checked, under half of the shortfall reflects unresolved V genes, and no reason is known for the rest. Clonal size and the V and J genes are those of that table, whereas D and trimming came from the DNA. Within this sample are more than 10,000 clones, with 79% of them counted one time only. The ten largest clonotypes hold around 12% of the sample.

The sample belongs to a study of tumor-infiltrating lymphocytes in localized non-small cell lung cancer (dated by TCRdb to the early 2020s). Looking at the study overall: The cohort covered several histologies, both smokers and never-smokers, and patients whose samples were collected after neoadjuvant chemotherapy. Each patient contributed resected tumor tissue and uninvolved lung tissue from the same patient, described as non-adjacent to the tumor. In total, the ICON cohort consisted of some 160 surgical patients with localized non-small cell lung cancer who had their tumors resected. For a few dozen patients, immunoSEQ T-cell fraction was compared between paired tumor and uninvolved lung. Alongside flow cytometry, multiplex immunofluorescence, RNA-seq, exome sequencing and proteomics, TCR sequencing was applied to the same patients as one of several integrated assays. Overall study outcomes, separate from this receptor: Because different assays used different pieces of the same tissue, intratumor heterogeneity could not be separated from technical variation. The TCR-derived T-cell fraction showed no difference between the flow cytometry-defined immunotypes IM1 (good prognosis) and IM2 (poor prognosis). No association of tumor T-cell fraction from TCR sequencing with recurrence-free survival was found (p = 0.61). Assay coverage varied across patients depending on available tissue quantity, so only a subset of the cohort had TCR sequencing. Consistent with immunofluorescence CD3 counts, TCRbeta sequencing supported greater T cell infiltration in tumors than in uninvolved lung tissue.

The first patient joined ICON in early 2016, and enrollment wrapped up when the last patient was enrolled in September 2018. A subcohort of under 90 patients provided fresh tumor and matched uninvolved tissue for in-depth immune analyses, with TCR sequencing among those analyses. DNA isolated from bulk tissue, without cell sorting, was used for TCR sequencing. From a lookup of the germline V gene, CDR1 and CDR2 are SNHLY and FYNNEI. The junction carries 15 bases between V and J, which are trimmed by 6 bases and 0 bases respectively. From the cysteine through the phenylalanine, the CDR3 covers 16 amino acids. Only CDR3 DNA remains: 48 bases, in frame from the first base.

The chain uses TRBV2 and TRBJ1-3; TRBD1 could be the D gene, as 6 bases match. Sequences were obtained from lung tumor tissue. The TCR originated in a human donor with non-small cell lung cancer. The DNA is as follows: TGTGCCAGCAGCACTACGACAGGAATCTCTGGAAACACCATATATTTT. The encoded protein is CASSTTTGISGNTIYF. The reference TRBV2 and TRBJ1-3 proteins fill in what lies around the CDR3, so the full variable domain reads EPEVTQTPSHQVTQMGQEVILRCVPISNHLYFYWYRQILGQKVEFLVSFYNNEISEKSEIFDDQFSVERPDGSNFTLKIRSTKLEDSAMYFCASSTTTGISGNTIYFGEGSWLTVV.